The rows below give T cell receptor beta chains drawn from one sample of a study of T-cell reconstitution after alpha-beta-depleted transplantation in children. Each CDR3 protein is one row after TCRdb ran MiXCR on the PCR reads. The sample has a few hundred thousand distinct CDR3 sequences; around 7.1% are singletons. Here the sequenced sample was peripheral blood, taken 360 days after TCRalphabeta/CD19-depleted stem cell transplant. These TCRs come from a female patient aged 2-15 years who had a stem cell transplant for Fanconi anemia, so the T cells may come from the graft donor. Each CDR3 is given with its conserved first and last residue. Fields, in order: J gene, clone size, D gene, V gene, CDR3 protein, CDR3 DNA. D genes are given only for firm matches. Clone size is not always given. Where it is, it says once, few, many or a class for expanded clones.

J: TRBJ1-5; size: many; D: TRBD1; V: TRBV12-3/TRBV12-4; CDR3: CASTRSDRAEGQPQHF; DNA: TGTGCCAGCACTCGATCGGACAGGGCAGAAGGTCAGCCCCAGCATTTT
J: TRBJ2-5; size: many; D: TRBD1; V: TRBV6-1; CDR3: CASSRGTGLEETQYF; DNA: TGTGCCAGCAGTCGCGGGACAGGGCTTGAAGAGACCCAGTACTTC
J: TRBJ2-6; size: many; D: -; V: TRBV5-1; CDR3: CASSSQGSSGANVLTF; DNA: TGCGCCAGCAGCTCCCAGGGTAGCTCTGGGGCCAACGTCCTGACTTTC
J: TRBJ2-1; size: many; D: -; V: TRBV29-1; CDR3: CSVEASPSEQFF; DNA: TGCAGCGTTGAAGCCTCTCCTAGTGAGCAGTTCTTC
J: TRBJ1-4; size: few; D: TRBD1; V: TRBV3-1; CDR3: CASSQGDRGLEKLFF; DNA: TGTGCCAGCAGCCAAGGGGACAGGGGACTAGAAAAACTGTTTTTT
J: TRBJ2-7; size: -; D: TRBD2; V: TRBV25-1; CDR3: CASNPSGGPPIVYEQYF; DNA: TGTGCCAGCAACCCTAGCGGGGGGCCTCCCATCGTCTACGAGCAGTACTTC
J: TRBJ1-2; size: few; D: TRBD1; V: TRBV4-3; CDR3: CASSPDRGFYGYTF; DNA: TGCGCCAGCAGTCCGGACAGGGGGTTCTATGGCTACACCTTC
J: TRBJ1-4; size: many; D: -; V: TRBV12-3/TRBV12-4; CDR3: CASSLDLSNEKLFF; DNA: TGTGCCAGCAGCCTGGACCTATCTAATGAAAAACTGTTTTTT
J: TRBJ2-1; size: -; D: -; V: TRBV7-3; CDR3: CASSSGPPRNEQFF; DNA: TGTGCCAGCAGCTCAGGGCCTCCCAGGAATGAGCAGTTCTTC
J: TRBJ2-5; size: -; D: -; V: TRBV24-1; CDR3: CATSESRIFQETQYF; DNA: TGTGCCACCAGTGAATCCAGAATTTTCCAAGAGACCCAGTACTTC
J: TRBJ1-2; size: many; D: -; V: TRBV4-3; CDR3: CASSQDWQNPNYGYTF; DNA: TGCGCCAGCAGCCAAGATTGGCAGAATCCTAACTATGGCTACACCTTC
J: TRBJ1-1; size: few; D: TRBD1; V: TRBV7-9; CDR3: CASSSPRDRNEAFF; DNA: TGTGCCAGCAGCTCCCCCCGGGACAGAAATGAAGCTTTCTTT
J: TRBJ2-1; size: many; D: -; V: TRBV6-5; CDR3: CASSYSWRDPKNEQFF; DNA: TGTGCCAGCAGTTACTCGTGGCGGGATCCCAAAAATGAGCAGTTCTTC
J: TRBJ2-5; size: -; D: -; V: TRBV3-1; CDR3: CASRSWEKETQYF; DNA: TGTGCCAGCAGAAGTTGGGAAAAGGAGACCCAGTACTTC
J: TRBJ2-3; size: few; D: TRBD2; V: TRBV6-5; CDR3: CASSYSKFGGWGDTQYF; DNA: TGTGCCAGCAGTTACTCGAAGTTCGGGGGGTGGGGAGATACGCAGTATTTT
J: TRBJ2-7; size: -; D: -; V: TRBV20-1; CDR3: CSAPSRATYEQYF; DNA: TGCAGTGCCCCCTCCAGGGCAACCTACGAGCAGTACTTC
J: TRBJ1-6; size: -; D: -; V: TRBV18; CDR3: CASSPGGFGSPLHF; DNA: TGTGCCAGCTCACCGGGCGGTTTCGGTTCACCCCTCCACTTT
J: TRBJ2-7; size: -; D: TRBD2; V: TRBV18; CDR3: CASSPASGPYEQYF; DNA: TGTGCCAGCTCACCAGCTAGCGGACCCTACGAGCAGTACTTC
J: TRBJ2-7; size: few; D: -; V: TRBV2; CDR3: CASSTPSLSYEQYF; DNA: TGTGCCAGCAGTACGCCTAGCTTATCCTACGAGCAGTACTTC
J: TRBJ2-7; size: -; D: TRBD2; V: TRBV27; CDR3: CASSSPLAGGPYEQYF; DNA: TGTGCCAGCAGTTCGCCGCTAGCGGGAGGGCCCTACGAGCAGTACTTC